Listed below are T cell receptor beta chains from one sample, sequenced in a study of T cells in Graves' hyperthyroidism and ophthalmopathy. Using its own MiXCR run on the multiplex PCR reads, TCRdb lists one record per CDR3 protein. The profile shows 640,000 or so distinct CDR3 sequences, approximately 15% of them singletons. The sample comprised blood. The source is a woman under 30 with Graves' ophthalmopathy. CDR3s include the opening cysteine and the closing phenylalanine or tryptophan. The D gene is left open where the match is weak. Clone size is stated in some rows and not others, as once, few, many or a class when expanded.

CDR3 DNA: TGCAGCGTTGAAGTGCGCCCCGGGGGGGAGCAGTTCTTC; CDR3 protein: CSVEVRPGGEQFF; J gene: TRBJ2-1; clone size: many; V gene: TRBV29-1; D gene: TRBD2
CDR3 DNA: TGTGCCAGTAGGATGCAGGGGGCTTTGAACACTGAAGCTTTCTTT; CDR3 protein: CASRMQGALNTEAFF; J gene: TRBJ1-1; clone size: many; V gene: TRBV19; D gene: TRBD1
CDR3 DNA: TGTGCCAGCAGTTTATCTGACAGTTACTACGAGCAGTACTTC; CDR3 protein: CASSLSDSYYEQYF; J gene: TRBJ2-7; clone size: few; V gene: TRBV27; D gene: .
CDR3 DNA: TGTGCCAGCAGCCCGCCTTATGGTTACGAGCAGTACTTC; CDR3 protein: CASSPPYGYEQYF; J gene: TRBJ2-7; clone size: many; V gene: TRBV7-2; D gene: .
CDR3 DNA: TGTGCCAGCTGGGGGACAAGCTATGGCTACACCTTC; CDR3 protein: CASWGTSYGYTF; J gene: TRBJ1-2; clone size: once; V gene: TRBV6-1; D gene: .
CDR3 DNA: TGTGCCACCAGCCCGCGGGACAGGGCAACAGATACGCAGTATTTT; CDR3 protein: CATSPRDRATDTQYF; J gene: TRBJ2-3; clone size: few; V gene: TRBV24-1; D gene: TRBD1
CDR3 DNA: TGTGCCAGCAGCCCCACAGGGGGCGGAGAGACCCAGTACTTC; CDR3 protein: CASSPTGGGETQYF; J gene: TRBJ2-5; clone size: many; V gene: TRBV6-1; D gene: TRBD1
CDR3 DNA: TGTGCCAGCAGCCCATTATCTGGGACTAGCTTTCAAGGCCAGACGGGGTCGAGGGCGAATGAGCAGTTCTTC; CDR3 protein: CASSPLSGTSFQGQTGSRANEQFF; J gene: TRBJ2-1; clone size: many; V gene: TRBV7-9; D gene: TRBD2
CDR3 DNA: TGTGCCACCAGCAGAGGCGAGGCCCGTGGAGCTGAAGCTTTCTTT; CDR3 protein: CATSRGEARGAEAFF; J gene: TRBJ1-1; clone size: few; V gene: TRBV15; D gene: .
CDR3 DNA: TGCGCCAGCGCCTTCGGACTAGTAGGTGATACGCAGTATTTT; CDR3 protein: CASAFGLVGDTQYF; J gene: TRBJ2-3; clone size: many; V gene: TRBV5-1; D gene: TRBD2
CDR3 DNA: TGCAGCGTTGAGCTAGCGGGAGAGGTCGGACCCTACGAGCAGTACTTC; CDR3 protein: CSVELAGEVGPYEQYF; J gene: TRBJ2-7; clone size: many; V gene: TRBV29-1; D gene: TRBD2
CDR3 DNA: TGTGCCAGCAGCTTAGGCTTCAGTGACAGGGGCACAGATACGCAGTATTTT; CDR3 protein: CASSLGFSDRGTDTQYF; J gene: TRBJ2-3; clone size: .; V gene: TRBV2; D gene: TRBD1
CDR3 DNA: TGTGCCATCATGGGCAGATCATACGAGCAGTACTTC; CDR3 protein: CAIMGRSYEQYF; J gene: TRBJ2-7; clone size: .; V gene: TRBV10-3; D gene: .
CDR3 DNA: TGTGCCAGCAGTTACTCGAGCGGGCAGGGGGGGGCCAACGTCCTGACTTTC; CDR3 protein: CASSYSSGQGGANVLTF; J gene: TRBJ2-6; clone size: few; V gene: TRBV6-5; D gene: .
CDR3 DNA: TGTGCCACCAGTGGTGGACCACCCTACGAGCAGTACTTC; CDR3 protein: CATSGGPPYEQYF; J gene: TRBJ2-7; clone size: few; V gene: TRBV24-1; D gene: .
CDR3 DNA: TGCGCCAGCAGCCAAGATCGACCTCCGGGACTAACCTACGAGCAGTACTTC; CDR3 protein: CASSQDRPPGLTYEQYF; J gene: TRBJ2-7; clone size: few; V gene: TRBV4-1; D gene: TRBD2
CDR3 DNA: TGTGCCAGCAGCCGCCCGGGACAGGGGGCATCCTACAATGAGCAGTTCTTC; CDR3 protein: CASSRPGQGASYNEQFF; J gene: TRBJ2-1; clone size: many; V gene: TRBV11-2; D gene: TRBD1
CDR3 DNA: TGTGCCAGCAGCCAACTTCCGGACAGAAACTATGGCTACACCTTC; CDR3 protein: CASSQLPDRNYGYTF; J gene: TRBJ1-2; clone size: many; V gene: TRBV3-1; D gene: .
CDR3 DNA: TGTGCCACCAGCAGGGGGGCAGATACGCAGTATTTT; CDR3 protein: CATSRGADTQYF; J gene: TRBJ2-3; clone size: .; V gene: TRBV15; D gene: .
CDR3 DNA: TGTGCCAGCAGCCATAGCGGAGGCGGGGCTTACGAGCAGTACTTC; CDR3 protein: CASSHSGGGAYEQYF; J gene: TRBJ2-7; clone size: many; V gene: TRBV11-3; D gene: .
CDR3 DNA: TGTGCCAGCAGCTTAGCGCGGGAAGTAGGACAGCCCCAGCATTTT; CDR3 protein: CASSLAREVGQPQHF; J gene: TRBJ1-5; clone size: few; V gene: TRBV7-6; D gene: .
CDR3 DNA: TGTGCCAGCAGTTTAGGGTCCGTCAATCTCGGCTACGAGCAGTACTTC; CDR3 protein: CASSLGSVNLGYEQYF; J gene: TRBJ2-7; clone size: few; V gene: TRBV27; D gene: .
CDR3 DNA: TGTGCCAGCAGTGATACTAGCGGGTCCTACAATGAGCAGTTCTTC; CDR3 protein: CASSDTSGSYNEQFF; J gene: TRBJ2-1; clone size: .; V gene: TRBV6-1; D gene: TRBD2
CDR3 DNA: TGTGCCAGCAGTTGGGGGAGGTCGGTACAAGAGACCCAGTACTTC; CDR3 protein: CASSWGRSVQETQYF; J gene: TRBJ2-5; clone size: many; V gene: TRBV28; D gene: .
CDR3 DNA: TGTGCCAGTACCCCAAGTCTAGGCAGGGTCCTGAACACTGAAGCTTTCTTT; CDR3 protein: CASTPSLGRVLNTEAFF; J gene: TRBJ1-1; clone size: few; V gene: TRBV19; D gene: .
CDR3 DNA: TGTGCCAGCAGGGATCTCAGGGGGGAGGAGGGTTCGAACACTGAAGCTTTCTTT; CDR3 protein: CASRDLRGEEGSNTEAFF; J gene: TRBJ1-1; clone size: .; V gene: TRBV9; D gene: TRBD1
CDR3 DNA: TGTGCCAGCAGTGAGTCTCCTAGTCTAGACAATGAGCAGTTCTTC; CDR3 protein: CASSESPSLDNEQFF; J gene: TRBJ2-1; clone size: many; V gene: TRBV6-1; D gene: .
CDR3 DNA: TGCAGTGCCCCACGGGGGGGGGATGAGCAGTTCTTC; CDR3 protein: CSAPRGGDEQFF; J gene: TRBJ2-1; clone size: many; V gene: TRBV20-1; D gene: TRBD2
CDR3 DNA: TGTGCCAGCAGTCCGCTGAGCTCCTACAATGAGCAGTTCTTC; CDR3 protein: CASSPLSSYNEQFF; J gene: TRBJ2-1; clone size: many; V gene: TRBV12-3/TRBV12-4; D gene: .
CDR3 DNA: TGTGCCTGGAGTGTACCGGGCCAGCCCCAGCATTTT; CDR3 protein: CAWSVPGQPQHF; J gene: TRBJ1-5; clone size: many; V gene: TRBV30; D gene: .
CDR3 DNA: TGTGCCAGCAGTTGGTCCCTCGACAGGGGGCTTAATGGCTACACCTTC; CDR3 protein: CASSWSLDRGLNGYTF; J gene: TRBJ1-2; clone size: many; V gene: TRBV6-1; D gene: TRBD1
CDR3 DNA: TGTGCCAGCAGCTTGGGGCCGGGCCAGGGATTTGGTTTCTACGAGCAGTACTTC; CDR3 protein: CASSLGPGQGFGFYEQYF; J gene: TRBJ2-7; clone size: many; V gene: TRBV5-5; D gene: .
CDR3 DNA: TGTGCCAGCAGTGAAAGTAGACAGGCCTACTACGAGCAGTACTTC; CDR3 protein: CASSESRQAYYEQYF; J gene: TRBJ2-7; clone size: .; V gene: TRBV6-1; D gene: .
CDR3 DNA: TGTGCCAGCAGTGGATCCGGGGGAGTCCACGAGCAGTACTTC; CDR3 protein: CASSGSGGVHEQYF; J gene: TRBJ2-7; clone size: .; V gene: TRBV28; D gene: .
CDR3 DNA: TGTGCCAGCAGCTCTTCCAGGGACAGGACCTATGGCTACACCTTC; CDR3 protein: CASSSSRDRTYGYTF; J gene: TRBJ1-2; clone size: few; V gene: TRBV7-9; D gene: TRBD1
CDR3 DNA: TGTGCCAGTAGTATAGATCTTTACCGAGAGACCCAGTACTTC; CDR3 protein: CASSIDLYRETQYF; J gene: TRBJ2-5; clone size: .; V gene: TRBV19; D gene: .
CDR3 DNA: TGTGCCAGCAGCTTAGGAGTACTACTAGCGGGAGACGGATACAATGAGCAGTTCTTC; CDR3 protein: CASSLGVLLAGDGYNEQFF; J gene: TRBJ2-1; clone size: many; V gene: TRBV11-3; D gene: TRBD2
CDR3 DNA: TGTGCCAGTACCGTAGCGGAAGGGCGGACAGATACGCAGTATTTT; CDR3 protein: CASTVAEGRTDTQYF; J gene: TRBJ2-3; clone size: .; V gene: TRBV19; D gene: .
CDR3 DNA: TGCAGCACAGTACAGGGGGGCGAGCAGTACTTC; CDR3 protein: CSTVQGGEQYF; J gene: TRBJ2-7; clone size: many; V gene: TRBV29-1; D gene: TRBD1
CDR3 DNA: TGTGCCATCAGCCCGACAGGCCTCAATCAGCCCCAGCATTTT; CDR3 protein: CAISPTGLNQPQHF; J gene: TRBJ1-5; clone size: many; V gene: TRBV10-3; D gene: .
CDR3 DNA: TGTGCCAGCAGCTTTAGTCGCAAGGATATTCAGTACTTC; CDR3 protein: CASSFSRKDIQYF; J gene: TRBJ2-4; clone size: few; V gene: TRBV5-8; D gene: .
CDR3 DNA: TGTGCCACCAGCGGACAGGGGGCGAATGAGCAGTTCTTC; CDR3 protein: CATSGQGANEQFF; J gene: TRBJ2-1; clone size: many; V gene: TRBV24-1; D gene: TRBD1
CDR3 DNA: TGTGCCAGCCGGAACGACCGGGATGGGAAAAACATTCAGTACTTC; CDR3 protein: CASRNDRDGKNIQYF; J gene: TRBJ2-4; clone size: .; V gene: TRBV18; D gene: .
CDR3 DNA: TGTGCCAGCTCACCACCGGGTCGCGGAGAAGTTTACGAGCAGTACTTC; CDR3 protein: CASSPPGRGEVYEQYF; J gene: TRBJ2-7; clone size: few; V gene: TRBV18; D gene: .
CDR3 DNA: TGTGCCAGCAGCCTCGAGGGGGTCGCTGAAGCTTTCTTT; CDR3 protein: CASSLEGVAEAFF; J gene: TRBJ1-1; clone size: many; V gene: TRBV3-1; D gene: .
CDR3 DNA: TGTGCCACAATCAACGGGGCGTTGGACTATGGCTACACCTTC; CDR3 protein: CATINGALDYGYTF; J gene: TRBJ1-2; clone size: .; V gene: TRBV19; D gene: .
CDR3 DNA: TGCAGTGCTAGGGGGGCGTCGAATGAAAAACTGTTTTTT; CDR3 protein: CSARGASNEKLFF; J gene: TRBJ1-4; clone size: many; V gene: TRBV20-1; D gene: .
CDR3 DNA: TGTGCCAGCAGCCACGGTTCCATGGAGACGGATGGCTACACCTTC; CDR3 protein: CASSHGSMETDGYTF; J gene: TRBJ1-2; clone size: many; V gene: TRBV28; D gene: .
CDR3 DNA: TGTGCCAGTAGTACCACTCGCTACGAGCAGTACTTC; CDR3 protein: CASSTTRYEQYF; J gene: TRBJ2-7; clone size: .; V gene: TRBV19; D gene: .
CDR3 DNA: TGTGCCAGCAGTTCGGGACTAGCGGGACTTACCTACAATGAGCAGTTCTTC; CDR3 protein: CASSSGLAGLTYNEQFF; J gene: TRBJ2-1; clone size: many; V gene: TRBV11-3; D gene: TRBD2
CDR3 DNA: TGTGCCAGCGTCCTCATGAACACTGAAGCTTTCTTT; CDR3 protein: CASVLMNTEAFF; J gene: TRBJ1-1; clone size: many; V gene: TRBV12-3/TRBV12-4; D gene: .
CDR3 DNA: TGCAGTGCTAGAGATCCGACTAGCGGGAGAGGTGGGCCAAAGTACTTC; CDR3 protein: CSARDPTSGRGGPKYF; J gene: TRBJ2-4; clone size: .; V gene: TRBV20-1; D gene: TRBD2
CDR3 DNA: TGTGCCAGCAGTTTAAATCGCAATGAGCAGTTCTTC; CDR3 protein: CASSLNRNEQFF; J gene: TRBJ2-1; clone size: many; V gene: TRBV28; D gene: .
CDR3 DNA: TGCAGTGCTAGGGGAGGGTCCACTGAAGCTTTCTTT; CDR3 protein: CSARGGSTEAFF; J gene: TRBJ1-1; clone size: many; V gene: TRBV20-1; D gene: .
CDR3 DNA: TGTGCCAGCAGCCATTATGGATGGGACAGGGCCTACGAGCAGTACTTC; CDR3 protein: CASSHYGWDRAYEQYF; J gene: TRBJ2-7; clone size: many; V gene: TRBV3-1; D gene: TRBD1
CDR3 DNA: TGTGCCAGCAGCTTAGCTGCAGGGGACCCCGGCACAGATACGCAGTATTTT; CDR3 protein: CASSLAAGDPGTDTQYF; J gene: TRBJ2-3; clone size: many; V gene: TRBV7-8; D gene: .
CDR3 DNA: TGTGCCAGCAGGGCGAGTGGCGGACCCTACGAGCAGTACTTC; CDR3 protein: CASRASGGPYEQYF; J gene: TRBJ2-7; clone size: many; V gene: TRBV2; D gene: .
CDR3 DNA: TGTGCCAGCAGCCGGGCCGAGCTCAGCGGGGAGCTGTTTTTT; CDR3 protein: CASSRAELSGELFF; J gene: TRBJ2-2; clone size: few; V gene: TRBV28; D gene: .
CDR3 DNA: TGCAGCCCCATGACAGGTACTGAAGCTTTCTTT; CDR3 protein: CSPMTGTEAFF; J gene: TRBJ1-1; clone size: few; V gene: TRBV29-1; D gene: .
CDR3 DNA: TGTGCCAGCAGGGTAGTCAGCGCGCGAGGACAGGGAGTGACCTTC; CDR3 protein: CASRVVSARGQGVTF; J gene: TRBJ1-2; clone size: many; V gene: TRBV7-2; D gene: TRBD1